These T cell receptor beta chains were read from a single sample in a study of tumor-infiltrating lymphocytes in oesophageal squamous cell carcinoma. TCRdb re-derived calls from the PCR reads in MiXCR, one entry per CDR3 protein. The sample lists 15,000 to 20,000 distinct CDR3 sequences, about 50% occurring once. Sequenced: esophageal tumor tissue. The receptors here all came from a male donor with esophageal squamous cell carcinoma. Each CDR3 is given with its conserved first and last residue. Fields, in order: V gene, CDR3 protein.

TRBV7-2 CASAGFGTDTQYF
TRBV6-6 CASSYMGNEQYF
TRBV7-6 CASSLTRYNEQFF
TRBV12-3/TRBV12-4 CASSTRLAGGGETQYF
TRBV7-8 CASSLRDPLSYNEQFF
TRBV7-8 CASSLRTTQETQYF
TRBV6-1 CASSDESRDRDYEQYF
TRBV7-4 CASSSTGRQYF
TRBV6-1 CASSLQGGNQPQHF
TRBV10-3 CAVQGSYEQYF
TRBV6-1 CASSFRDRRSANYGYTF
TRBV7-2 CASSLRDNEQFF
TRBV5-4 CASSPGRTGSTDTQYF
TRBV4-2 CASSQETGSNEQFF
TRBV7-3 CASSLKFLAGGRVETQYF
TRBV7-3 CASSLNTYNEQFF
TRBV7-2 CASSLVGPSGANVLTF
TRBV7-2 CASSSYDFLNTGELFF
TRBV6-9 CASSSQRGLAGPQYF
TRBV5-4 CASSAGTGTKEETQYF
TRBV11-2 CASSLEGQYTDTQYF
TRBV6-2/TRBV6-3 CATLGSAYEQYF
TRBV24-1 CATSSAGTTVSYNEQYF
TRBV12-3/TRBV12-4 CASSLTDRDGYGYTF
TRBV6-5 CASSYSNRGEQFF
TRBV6-8 CASSCGAANEQFF
TRBV28 CASSLPDSSYNEQFF
TRBV13 CASSLASDNEQFF
TRBV6-1 CASMLQGGSKNIQYF
TRBV18 CASSPGIGQNTEAFF
TRBV7-3 CASSRLGGYEQYFGPGTRSYGYTF
TRBV7-2 CASSIGGTSGQETQYF
TRBV7-2 CASSLSSGRGYEQYF
TRBV7-6 CASSDLYMNTEAFF
TRBV5-1 CASSLAQGGVYGYTF
TRBV7-9 CASSSGPSQQETQYF
TRBV7-6 CASSPDRVRDGYTF
TRBV30 CAWSVRLLGYTF
TRBV7-2 CASSLGGALADTQYF
TRBV27 CASSPGGLAGALEQFF
TRBV12-3/TRBV12-4 CAINYEQYF
TRBV7-2 CASSINTEAFF
TRBV5-1 CATSPFLASNEQFF
TRBV20-1 CSASSTGWDDEQFF
TRBV7-6 CASSPEDYLAYNEQYF
TRBV11-3 CASSSRDRGPNTGELFF
TRBV5-5 CASSLKTAGSGQPQHF
TRBV4-1 CASSQSSSDTQYF
TRBV6-8 CASSYGRKETQYF
TRBV6-8 CASGKYNEQFF
TRBV5-1 CASSSRTGAYEQYF
TRBV6-5 CASSYADVALYEQFF
TRBV29-1 CSVSVDERDRSLLRWLHLRF
TRBV10-2 CASSESKVNTEAFF
TRBV7-2 CASTGRGGYGYTF